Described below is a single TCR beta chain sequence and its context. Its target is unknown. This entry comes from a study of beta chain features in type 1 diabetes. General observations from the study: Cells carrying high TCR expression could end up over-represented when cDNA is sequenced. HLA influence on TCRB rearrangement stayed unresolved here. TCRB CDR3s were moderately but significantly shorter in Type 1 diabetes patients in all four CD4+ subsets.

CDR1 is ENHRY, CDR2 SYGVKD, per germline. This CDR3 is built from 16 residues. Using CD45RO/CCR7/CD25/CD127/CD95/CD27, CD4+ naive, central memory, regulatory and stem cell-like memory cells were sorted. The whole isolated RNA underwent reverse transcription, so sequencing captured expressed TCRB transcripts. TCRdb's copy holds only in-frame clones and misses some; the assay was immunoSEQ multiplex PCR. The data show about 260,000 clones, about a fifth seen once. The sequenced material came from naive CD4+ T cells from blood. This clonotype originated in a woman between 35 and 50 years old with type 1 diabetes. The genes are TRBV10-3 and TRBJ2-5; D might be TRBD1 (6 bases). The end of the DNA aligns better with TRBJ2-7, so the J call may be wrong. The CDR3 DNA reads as TGTGCCATCAGTGAGCCGGACCGGACAGTCGGGGACGAGCAGTACTTC. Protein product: CAISEPDRTVGDEQYF.